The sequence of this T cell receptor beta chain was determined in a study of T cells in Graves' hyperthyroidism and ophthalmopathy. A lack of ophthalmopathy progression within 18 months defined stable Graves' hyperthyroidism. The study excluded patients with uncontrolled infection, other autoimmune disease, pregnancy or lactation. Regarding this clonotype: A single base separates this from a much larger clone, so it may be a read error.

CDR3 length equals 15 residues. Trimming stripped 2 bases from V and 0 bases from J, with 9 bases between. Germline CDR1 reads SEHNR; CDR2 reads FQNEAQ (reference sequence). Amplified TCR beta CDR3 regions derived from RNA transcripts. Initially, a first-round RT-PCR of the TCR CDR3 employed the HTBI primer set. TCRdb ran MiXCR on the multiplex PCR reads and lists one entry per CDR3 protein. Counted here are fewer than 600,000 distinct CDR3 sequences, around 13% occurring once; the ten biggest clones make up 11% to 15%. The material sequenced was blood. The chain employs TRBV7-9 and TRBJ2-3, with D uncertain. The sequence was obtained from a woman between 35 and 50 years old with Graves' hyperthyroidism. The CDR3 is CASSLYESSTDTQYF. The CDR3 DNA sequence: TGTGCCAGCAGCTTATACGAGTCGAGCACAGATACGCAGTATTTT.